Presented here are 17 T cell receptor beta chains from one specimen sequenced in a study of T-cell reconstitution after alpha-beta-depleted transplantation in children. Preparation of the TCRbeta library involved a method that used unique molecular identifiers. MiXCR, applied by TCRdb to the PCR reads, yields one record per CDR3 protein. The sample yields 440,000 or so distinct CDR3 sequences, roughly 44% seen once. The sample consisted of PBMCs, taken before TCRalphabeta/CD19-depleted stem cell transplant. The receptors stem from a girl aged 2 to 9 with aplastic anemia, due to receive a stem cell transplant.

The rearrangement joins TRBV20-1 to TRBJ2-1, with D unresolved. This CDR3 region has 14 residues. In germline, CDR1 is DFQATT, CDR2 SNEGSKA (reference sequence). V lost 6 bases to trimming and J lost 1 base, with 13 bases between them. The CDR3 protein is CSASQKTSYNEQFF. The CDR3 DNA reads TGCAGTGCCAGCCAGAAAACTTCCTACAATGAGCAGTTCTTC.

This clonotype came up a few times. The chain combines TRBV11-2 with TRBJ2-5; D is unclear. Looked up from germline, CDR1 is SGHAT and CDR2 is FQNNGV. V lost 0 bases and J lost 3, with 14 bases in between. This CDR3 spans 16 amino acids. DNA of the CDR3: TGTGCCAGCAGCTTAGAGCCGCCTAGGCCTAAAGAGACCCAGTACTTC. This sequence encodes CASSLEPPRPKETQYF.

This clonotype was seen more than once but under ten times. The chain is built from TRBV6-5 and TRBJ1-4; 7 bases match TRBD1. Trimming at V came to 8 bases and at J to 14 bases, leaving 8 bases not matched to a gene. CDR3 length: 11 amino acids. Germline V CDR1 and CDR2: MNHEY, SVGAGI. The CDR3 region has the DNA TGTGCCAGCGGAGCAGGGGGAGGTCTGTTTTTT. Its protein is CASGAGGGLFF.

This clonotype appeared many times. The V call is TRBV20-1, the J call TRBJ2-5; D gene uncertain. Trimming removed 1 base at V and 0 bases at J, with 12 bases between. CDR3 size: 15 residues. Germline assignment: CDR1 DFQATT and CDR2 SNEGSKA (reference sequence). This chain's CDR3 is CSARAMGSYQETQYF. CDR3 DNA: TGCAGTGCTAGAGCCATGGGTTCTTACCAAGAGACCCAGTACTTC.

This clonotype has at least ten counts. The chain recombines TRBV28 with TRBJ2-7; 11 nucleotides agree with TRBD1. CDR3 length: 13 residues. Germline trimming cut 10 bases from V and 2 bases from J; bases unmatched to any gene: 4. Looked up from germline, CDR1 is MDHEN and CDR2 is SYDVKM. The CDR3 coding sequence is TGTGCCATTAGGACAGGGGGCCCCTACGAGCAGTACTTC. Its translation: CAIRTGGPYEQYF. The whole variable domain, remainder taken from reference TRBV28 and TRBJ2-7, is DVKVTQSSRYLVKRTGEKVFLECVQDMDHENMFWYRQDPGLGLRLIYFSYDVKMKEKGDIPEGYSVSREKKERFSLILESASTNQTSMYLCAIRTGGPYEQYFGPGTRLTVT.

This clonotype was counted a few times. V and J are TRBV7-9 and TRBJ2-7; D ambiguous. Trimming shortened V by 1 base and J by 7 bases, and 8 bases separated the two germline ends. Germline V gives CDR1 SEHNR, CDR2 FQNEAQ (reference sequence). The CDR3 spans 12 residues. CDR3 amino acids: CASSLVVEEQYF. CDR3 nucleotide sequence: TGTGCCAGCAGCTTAGTAGTGGAGGAGCAGTACTTC.

The CDR3 bases are TGTGCCAGCAGTTGGCTTGGCTACGAGCAGTACTTC. Its protein is CASSWLGYEQYF. The rearrangement links TRBV28 to TRBJ2-7, with D hard to call. Germline CDR1 reads MDHEN; CDR2 reads SYDVKM. The CDR3 contains 12 residues. The V end was cut by 4 bases, the J end by 3 bases, with 7 bases between.

The chain carries TRBV20-1 and TRBJ2-7, with 9 bases aligning to TRBD1. Germline lookup yields CDR1 DFQATT and CDR2 SNEGSKA (reference sequence). Trimming cost V 5 bases and J 0 bases; bases outside gene matches: 5. CDR3 length: 14 residues. CDR3 region: CSAGGTGSSYEQYF. In nucleotides, the CDR3 is TGCAGTGCTGGCGGGACAGGGAGCTCCTACGAGCAGTACTTC.

The J gene is TRBJ1-2, the V gene TRBV20-1; D remains ambiguous. The CDR3 loop spans 11 amino acids. Germline CDR1 and CDR2: DFQATT and SNEGSKA (reference sequence). Trimming took off 3 bases at V and 8 bases at J, with 10 bases between the two ends. CDR3 in DNA: TGCAGTGCTAGGAAGGATCACGGCTACACCTTC. Encoded protein: CSARKDHGYTF.

The gene calls are TRBV27 and TRBJ2-7; 9 bases map to TRBD1. The CDR3 spans 14 residues. From germline, CDR1 is MNHEY and CDR2 SMNVEV (reference sequence). Losses at the gene ends were 5 bases for V and 3 bases for J; bases not matched to a gene: 5. The CDR3 protein is CASSPGDRVYEQYF. CDR3 nucleotides: TGTGCCAGCAGTCCCGGGGACAGGGTCTACGAGCAGTACTTC.

The chain carries TRBV20-1 and TRBJ2-7; a weak D match, TRBD2 (6 bases). Trimming removed 6 bases at V and 3 bases at J, with 15 bases between. The CDR3 consists of 13 residues. Germline CDR1 reads DFQATT; CDR2 reads SNEGSKA (reference sequence). The CDR3 DNA follows: TGCAGTGCAGCCCGGTTCGGGGGCTACGAGCAGTACTTC. Its translation is CSAARFGGYEQYF.

The V gene is TRBV7-2, the J gene TRBJ2-7; the D call may be TRBD1 or TRBD2 (5 bases each). The CDR3 runs 15 residues. Germline V gene sequence: CDR1 SGHTA, CDR2 FQGNSA. The V and J ends lost 5 bases and 3 bases respectively, with 17 bases between them. The CDR3 region has the DNA TGTGCCAGCAGCGAACAGGTTGCTGGGGGCTACGAGCAGTACTTC. Translating gives CASSEQVAGGYEQYF.

The chain employs TRBV29-1 and TRBJ2-7; TRBD1 agrees at 9 bases. The germline V gene encodes CDR1 SQVTM and CDR2 ANQGSEA. The V segment lost 6 bases and the J segment 0 bases; nucleotides outside the gene matches: 3. The CDR3 is made up of 13 amino acids. The CDR3 protein is CSVGTGNSYEQYF. The DNA for the CDR3 is TGCAGCGTGGGGACAGGGAACTCCTACGAGCAGTACTTC.

V gene TRBV10-3 combines with J gene TRBJ2-1; TRBD2 might be the D (5 bases). The V end lost 0 bases, the J end lost 0 bases, and 6 bases lay between the germline ends. The CDR3 has 15 residues. Looked up from germline, CDR1 is ENHRY and CDR2 is SYGVKD. CDR3 sequence: CAISESGNSYNEQFF. The CDR3 DNA reads TGTGCCATCAGTGAGTCCGGGAACTCCTACAATGAGCAGTTCTTC.

Many counts were recorded for this clonotype. V gene TRBV5-1 combines with J gene TRBJ2-1; TRBD2 matches at 8 bases. This CDR3 is 16 amino acids long. Germline trimming cut 4 bases from V and 4 bases from J; bases unmatched to any gene: 10. Germline lookup yields CDR1 SGHRS and CDR2 YFSETQ. The CDR3 protein is CASSPPLAGQYNEQFF. The CDR3 nucleotides are TGCGCCAGCAGCCCCCCCTTAGCGGGGCAATACAATGAGCAGTTCTTC.

This clonotype is a singleton in its sample. V is TRBV6-2 or TRBV6-3 and J is TRBJ2-1; D not certain. V was shortened by 10 bases and J by 7 bases, with 20 bases between the two germline ends. CDR3 size: 14 residues. CDR1 and CDR2 from the germline V gene are MNHEY and SVGEGT. The CDR3, as DNA: TGTGCCACCGCCCGACCCTTAGGCGCGAATGAGCAGTTCTTC. Its translation: CATARPLGANEQFF.

J is TRBJ1-6 and V is TRBV5-4; a weak D match, TRBD1 (5 bases). Germline loops: CDR1 SGHNT, CDR2 YYREEE (reference sequence). V lost 4 bases and J 13 bases, leaving 18 bases between the germline ends. The CDR3 sequence is 14 residues long. This CDR3 reads CASSPRQGVWPLHF. The CDR3 DNA reads as TGTGCCAGCAGCCCGAGGCAGGGTGTTTGGCCCCTCCACTTT.